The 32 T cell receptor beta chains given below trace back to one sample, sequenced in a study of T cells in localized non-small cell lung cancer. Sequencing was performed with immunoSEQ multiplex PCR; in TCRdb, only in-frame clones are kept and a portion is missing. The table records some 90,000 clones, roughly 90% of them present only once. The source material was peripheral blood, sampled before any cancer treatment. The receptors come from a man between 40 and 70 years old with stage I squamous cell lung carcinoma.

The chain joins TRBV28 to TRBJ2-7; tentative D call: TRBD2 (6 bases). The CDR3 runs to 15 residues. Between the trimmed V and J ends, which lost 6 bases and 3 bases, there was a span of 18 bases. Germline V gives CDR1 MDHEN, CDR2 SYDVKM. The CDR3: CASSRPSQGLYEQYF. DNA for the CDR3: TGTGCCAGCAGCCGCCCGAGCCAGGGACTCTACGAGCAGTACTTC.

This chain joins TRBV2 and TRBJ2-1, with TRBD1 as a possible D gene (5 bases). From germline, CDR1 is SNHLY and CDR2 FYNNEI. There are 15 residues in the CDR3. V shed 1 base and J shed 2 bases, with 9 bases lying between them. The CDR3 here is CASSEDQGPYNEQFF. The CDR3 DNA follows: TGTGCCAGCAGTGAAGACCAGGGTCCCTACAATGAGCAGTTCTTC.

The CDR3 spells CASSFPDRQEQFF. In DNA, the CDR3 is TGTGCCAGCAGTTTCCCCGACAGGCAAGAGCAGTTCTTC. The gene calls are TRBV27 and TRBJ2-1; tentative D call: TRBD1 (6 bases). CDR3 size: 13 residues. V shed 3 bases and J shed 10 bases, with 13 bases lying between them. Germline V gives CDR1 MNHEY, CDR2 SMNVEV (reference sequence).

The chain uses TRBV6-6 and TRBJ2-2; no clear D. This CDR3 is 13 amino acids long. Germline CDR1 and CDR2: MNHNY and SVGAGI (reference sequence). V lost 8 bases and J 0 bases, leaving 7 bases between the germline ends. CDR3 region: CASLRSNTGELFF. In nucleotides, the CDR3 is TGTGCCAGCCTTCGATCGAACACCGGGGAGCTGTTTTTT.

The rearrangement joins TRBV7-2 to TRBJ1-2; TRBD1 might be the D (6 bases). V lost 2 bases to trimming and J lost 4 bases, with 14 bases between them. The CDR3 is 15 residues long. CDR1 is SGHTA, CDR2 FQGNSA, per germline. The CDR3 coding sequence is TGTGCCAGCAGCTTATTTGGGGGGCGAGGCTATGGCTACACCTTC. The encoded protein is CASSLFGGRGYGYTF.

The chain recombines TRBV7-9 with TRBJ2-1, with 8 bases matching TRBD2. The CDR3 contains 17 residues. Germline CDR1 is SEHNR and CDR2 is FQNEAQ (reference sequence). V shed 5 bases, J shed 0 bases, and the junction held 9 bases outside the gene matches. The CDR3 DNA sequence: TGTGCCAGCAGCCTCGGGGGGGGCCCCCTCTCCTACAATGAGCAGTTCTTC. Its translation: CASSLGGGPLSYNEQFF.

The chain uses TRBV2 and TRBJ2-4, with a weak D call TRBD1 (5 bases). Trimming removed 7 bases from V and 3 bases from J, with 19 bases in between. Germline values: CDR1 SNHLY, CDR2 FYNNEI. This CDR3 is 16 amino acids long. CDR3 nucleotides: TGTGCCAGCATGGGTTGGGGCTTTTGGGGCAAAAACATTCAGTACTTC. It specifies CASMGWGFWGKNIQYF.

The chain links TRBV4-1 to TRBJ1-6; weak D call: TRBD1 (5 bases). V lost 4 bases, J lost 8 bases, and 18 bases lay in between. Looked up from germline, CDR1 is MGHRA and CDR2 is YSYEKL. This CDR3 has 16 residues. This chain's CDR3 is CASSLKPAGGDSPLHF. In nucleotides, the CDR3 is TGCGCCAGCAGCCTCAAACCCGCGGGGGGTGATTCACCCCTCCACTTT.

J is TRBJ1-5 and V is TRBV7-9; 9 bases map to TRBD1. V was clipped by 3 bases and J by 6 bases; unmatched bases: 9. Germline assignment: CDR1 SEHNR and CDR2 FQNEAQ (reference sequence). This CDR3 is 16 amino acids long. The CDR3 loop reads CASSLGPGQGIQPQHF. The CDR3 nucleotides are TGTGCCAGCAGCTTGGGGCCGGGACAGGGAATTCAGCCCCAGCATTTT. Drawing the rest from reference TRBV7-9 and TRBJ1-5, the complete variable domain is DTGVSQNPRHKITKRGQNVTFRCDPISEHNRLYWYRQTLGQGPEFLTYFQNEAQLEKSRLLSDRFSAERPKGSFSTLEIQRTEQGDSAMYLCASSLGPGQGIQPQHFGDGTRLSIL.

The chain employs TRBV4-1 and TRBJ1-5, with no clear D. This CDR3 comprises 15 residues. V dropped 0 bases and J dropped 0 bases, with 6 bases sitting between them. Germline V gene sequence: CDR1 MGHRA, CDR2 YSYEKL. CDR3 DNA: TGCGCCAGCAGCCAAGAACAGTTTAGCAATCAGCCCCAGCATTTT. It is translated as CASSQEQFSNQPQHF.

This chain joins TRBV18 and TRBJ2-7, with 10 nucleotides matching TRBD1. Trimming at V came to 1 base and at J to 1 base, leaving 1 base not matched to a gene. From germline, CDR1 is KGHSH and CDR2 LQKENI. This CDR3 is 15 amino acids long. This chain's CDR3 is CASSPRTGGSYEQYF. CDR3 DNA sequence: TGTGCCAGCTCACCACGGACAGGGGGTTCCTACGAGCAGTACTTC.

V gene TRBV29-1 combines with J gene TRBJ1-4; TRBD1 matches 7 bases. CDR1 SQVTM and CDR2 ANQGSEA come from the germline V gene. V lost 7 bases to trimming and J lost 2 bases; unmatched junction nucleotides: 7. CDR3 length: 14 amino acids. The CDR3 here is CSALRGGTNEKLFF. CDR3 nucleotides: TGCAGCGCTCTCCGAGGGGGCACTAATGAAAAACTGTTTTTT.

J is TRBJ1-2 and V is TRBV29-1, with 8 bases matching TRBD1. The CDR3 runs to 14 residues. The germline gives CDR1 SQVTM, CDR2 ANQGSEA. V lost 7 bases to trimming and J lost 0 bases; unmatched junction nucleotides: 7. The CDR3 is CSAGTGGANYGYTF. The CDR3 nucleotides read TGCAGCGCCGGGACAGGTGGGGCTAACTATGGCTACACCTTC.

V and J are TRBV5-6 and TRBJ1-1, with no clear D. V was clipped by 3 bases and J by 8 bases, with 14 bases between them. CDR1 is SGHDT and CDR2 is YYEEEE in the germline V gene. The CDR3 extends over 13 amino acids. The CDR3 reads CASSSLTRDEAFF. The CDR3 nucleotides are TGTGCCAGCAGCTCCCTAACTCGAGACGAAGCTTTCTTT. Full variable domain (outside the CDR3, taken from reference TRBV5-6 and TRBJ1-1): DAGVTQSPTHLIKTRGQQVTLRCSPKSGHDTVSWYQQALGQGPQFIFQYYEEEERQRGNFPDRFSGHQFPNYSSELNVNALLLGDSALYLCASSSLTRDEAFFGQGTRLTVV.

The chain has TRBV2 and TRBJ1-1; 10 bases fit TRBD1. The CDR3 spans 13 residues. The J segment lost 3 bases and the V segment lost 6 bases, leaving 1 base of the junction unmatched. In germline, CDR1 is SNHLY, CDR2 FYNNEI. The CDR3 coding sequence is TGTGCCAGCAGGGGACAGGGGCACACTGAAGCTTTCTTT. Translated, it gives CASRGQGHTEAFF.

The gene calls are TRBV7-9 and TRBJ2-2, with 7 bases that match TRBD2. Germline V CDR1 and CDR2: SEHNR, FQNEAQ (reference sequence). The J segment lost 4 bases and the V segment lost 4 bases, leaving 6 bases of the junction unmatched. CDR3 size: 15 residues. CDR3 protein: CASSSSGGTTGELFF. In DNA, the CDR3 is TGTGCCAGCAGCTCTTCGGGGGGAACCACCGGGGAGCTGTTTTTT.

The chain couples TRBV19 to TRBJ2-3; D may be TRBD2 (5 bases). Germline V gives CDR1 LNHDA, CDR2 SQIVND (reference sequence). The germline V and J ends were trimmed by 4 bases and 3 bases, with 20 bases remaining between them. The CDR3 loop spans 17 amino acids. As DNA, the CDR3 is TGTGCCAGTAGTACGCTCTCCCCCTCTAGCAGGACAGATACGCAGTATTTT. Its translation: CASSTLSPSSRTDTQYF.

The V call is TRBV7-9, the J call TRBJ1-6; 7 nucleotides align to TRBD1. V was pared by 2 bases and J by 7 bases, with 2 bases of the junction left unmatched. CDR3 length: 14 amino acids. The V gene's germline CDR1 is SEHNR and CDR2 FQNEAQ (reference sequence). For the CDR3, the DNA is TGTGCCAGCAGCTTAACAGGGGTCAATTCACCCCTCCACTTT. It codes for CASSLTGVNSPLHF.

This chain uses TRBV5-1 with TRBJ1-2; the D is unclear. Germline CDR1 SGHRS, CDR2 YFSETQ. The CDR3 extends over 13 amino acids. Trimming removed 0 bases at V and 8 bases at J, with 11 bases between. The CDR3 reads CASSLDYGGGYTF. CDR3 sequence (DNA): TGCGCCAGCAGCTTGGACTACGGAGGGGGCTACACCTTC.

In nucleotides, the CDR3 is TGTGCCAGCAGGGAAACCGACAGGAGCAATCAGCCCCAGCATTTT. Its protein is CASRETDRSNQPQHF. This chain uses TRBV6-1 with TRBJ1-5; D might be TRBD1 (6 bases). V lost 6 bases to trimming and J lost 1 base, with 13 bases between them. This CDR3 has 15 amino acids. Germline V gene lookup returns CDR1 MNHNS and CDR2 SASEGT.

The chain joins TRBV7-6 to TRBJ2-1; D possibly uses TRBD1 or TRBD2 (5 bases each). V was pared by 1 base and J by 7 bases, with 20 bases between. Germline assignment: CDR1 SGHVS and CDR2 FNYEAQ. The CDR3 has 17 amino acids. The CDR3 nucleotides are TGTGCCAGCAGCTTAGTGGGTGGAGGCAGGGAAGGTAATGAGCAGTTCTTC. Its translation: CASSLVGGGREGNEQFF.

CDR3 residues: CASSLFLIPDSGYTF. The CDR3 region has the DNA TGTGCCAGCAGCTTATTCTTAATACCCGATAGTGGCTACACCTTC. The chain links TRBV7-2 to TRBJ1-2; D is unclear. V was clipped by 2 bases and J by 7 bases, with 17 bases between them. Germline CDR1 and CDR2: SGHTA and FQGNSA. This CDR3 has 15 amino acids.

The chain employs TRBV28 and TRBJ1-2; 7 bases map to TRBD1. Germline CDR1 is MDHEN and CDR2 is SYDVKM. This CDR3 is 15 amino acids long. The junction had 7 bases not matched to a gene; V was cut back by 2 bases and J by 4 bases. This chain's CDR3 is CASSLRQGGSYGYTF. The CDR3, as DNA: TGTGCCAGCAGTTTACGACAGGGTGGAAGCTATGGCTACACCTTC.

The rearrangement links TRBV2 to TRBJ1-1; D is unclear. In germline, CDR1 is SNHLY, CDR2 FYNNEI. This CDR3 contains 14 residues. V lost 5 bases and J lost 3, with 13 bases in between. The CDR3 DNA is TGTGCCAGCAGTCAGATAACTGGGGACACTGAAGCTTTCTTT. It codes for CASSQITGDTEAFF.

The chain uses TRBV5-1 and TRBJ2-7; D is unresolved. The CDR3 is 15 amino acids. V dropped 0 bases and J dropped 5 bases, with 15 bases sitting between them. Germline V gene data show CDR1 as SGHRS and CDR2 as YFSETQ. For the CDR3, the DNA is TGCGCCAGCAGCTTGGTATTCGGGCGTGGGAACGAGCAGTACTTC. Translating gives CASSLVFGRGNEQYF.

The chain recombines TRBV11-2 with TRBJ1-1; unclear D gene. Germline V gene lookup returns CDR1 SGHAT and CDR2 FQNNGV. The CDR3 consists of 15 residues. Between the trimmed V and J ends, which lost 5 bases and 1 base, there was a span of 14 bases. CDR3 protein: CASSLYGRGNTEAFF. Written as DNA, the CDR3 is TGTGCCAGCAGCCTTTACGGCCGGGGGAACACTGAAGCTTTCTTT.

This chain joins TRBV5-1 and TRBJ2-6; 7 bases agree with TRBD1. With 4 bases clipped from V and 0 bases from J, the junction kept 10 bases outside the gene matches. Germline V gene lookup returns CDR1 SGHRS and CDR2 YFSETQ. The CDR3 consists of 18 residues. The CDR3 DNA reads TGCGCCAGCAGCCTTCCGGGACAGTCCCCCTCTGGGGCCAACGTCCTGACTTTC. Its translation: CASSLPGQSPSGANVLTF.

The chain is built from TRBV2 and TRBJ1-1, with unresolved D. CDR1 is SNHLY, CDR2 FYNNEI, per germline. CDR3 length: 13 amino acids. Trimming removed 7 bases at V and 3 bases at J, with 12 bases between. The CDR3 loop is CASIFYSDTEAFF. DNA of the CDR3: TGTGCCAGCATCTTTTACTCCGACACTGAAGCTTTCTTT.

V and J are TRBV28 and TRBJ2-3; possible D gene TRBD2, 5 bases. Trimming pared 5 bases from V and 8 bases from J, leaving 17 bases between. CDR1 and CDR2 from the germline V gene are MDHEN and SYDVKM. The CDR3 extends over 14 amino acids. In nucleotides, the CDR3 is TGTGCCAGCAGTCTAACGGGAAAGAAGGTTACGCAGTATTTT. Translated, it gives CASSLTGKKVTQYF.

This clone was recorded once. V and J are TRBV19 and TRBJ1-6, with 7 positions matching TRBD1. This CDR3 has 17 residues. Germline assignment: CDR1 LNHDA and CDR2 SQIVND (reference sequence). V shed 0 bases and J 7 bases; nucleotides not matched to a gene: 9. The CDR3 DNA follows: TGTGCCAGTAGTATAGATGTCGGAGGCAGGGGGAATTCACCCCTCCACTTT. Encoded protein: CASSIDVGGRGNSPLHF.

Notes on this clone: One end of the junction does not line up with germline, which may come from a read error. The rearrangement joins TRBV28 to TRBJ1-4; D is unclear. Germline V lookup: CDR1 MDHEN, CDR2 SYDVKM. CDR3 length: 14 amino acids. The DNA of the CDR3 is TGTGCCAGCAGTCCAAACCTCGCCATGGGTGTGGGCCTTTTT. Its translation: CASSPNLAMGVGLF.

CDR3 bases: TGTGCCAGCAGTTACGCCAGGGGGCGCGTCGATACGCAGTATTTT. Its translation: CASSYARGRVDTQYF. V usage is TRBV6-5 and J usage is TRBJ2-3; 8 positions match TRBD1. The V and J ends lost 2 bases and 6 bases, in that order; junction bases with no gene match: 7. The CDR3 has 15 residues. Germline lookup yields CDR1 MNHEY and CDR2 SVGAGI.